This passage covers 28 T cell receptor beta chains from one sample sequenced in a study of T cell repertoires in cytomegalovirus infection. These receptors' targets are unknown. TCRdb re-analysed the reads in MiXCR, keeping a single row per CDR3 protein. The sample contains tens of thousands of distinct CDR3 sequences, roughly 18% of which appear only once. Sample: CD8+ T cells from cultured PBMCs, taken from culture after CMV antigen stimulation. The origin of the receptors is a human donor in good health (CMV status not recorded). Some clones in this sample may be carry-over from other donors' samples.

Remarks on this clonotype: Being one base from a much bigger clone, this may be a read error. This rearrangement joins TRBV7-4 to TRBJ2-3; 8 bases are shared with TRBD2. There are 17 residues in the CDR3. The junction had 15 bases not matched to a gene; V was cut back by 5 bases and J by 5 bases. Germline-derived CDR1 and CDR2 are SGHVT and SQSDAQ. Here the CDR3 DNA reads TGTGCCAGCAGCCCCTACTGGGGCGGGGGGATCGAAGATACGCAGTATTTT. Translation: CASSPYWGGGIEDTQYF.

The chain is built from TRBV7-6 and TRBJ1-5, with no clear D. The CDR3 length is 14 residues. From germline, CDR1 is SGHVS and CDR2 FNYEAQ. The ends were cut back, 8 bases at V and 0 bases at J, with 11 bases in the middle. In nucleotides, the CDR3 is TGTGCCAGCTCCCCGGGGTATAGCAATCAGCCCCAGCATTTT. Translating gives CASSPGYSNQPQHF. The variable domain in full, with the rest retrieved from reference TRBV7-6 and TRBJ1-5, is GAGVSQSPRYKVTKRGQDVALRCDPISGHVSLYWYRQALGQGPEFLTYFNYEAQQDKSGLPNDRFSAERPEGSISTLTIQRTEQRDSAMYRCASSPGYSNQPQHFGDGTRLSIL.

The sample holds many counts of this clonotype. The chain has TRBV7-8 and TRBJ2-1; 8 nucleotides match TRBD2. This CDR3 comprises 16 residues. CDR1 and CDR2 from the germline V gene are SGHVS and FQNEAQ. The ends lost 8 bases at V and 5 bases at J; junction bases unmatched: 14. This CDR3 reads CASCHSAGDTNNEQFF. The DNA for the CDR3 is TGTGCCAGCTGCCACTCAGCGGGAGATACTAACAATGAGCAGTTCTTC.

This clonotype has a count of ten or more. V usage is TRBV20-1 and J usage is TRBJ1-5; the D is unclear. Trimming cost V 0 bases and J 4 bases, with 16 bases left between them. CDR1 is DFQATT, CDR2 SNEGSKA, per germline (reference sequence). The CDR3 sequence is 16 residues long. The CDR3 loop reads CSARDPGGYANQPQHF. CDR3 bases: TGCAGTGCTAGAGATCCGGGAGGGTATGCTAATCAGCCCCAGCATTTT.

In this sample, this clonotype turned up a few times. The chain uses TRBV7-6 and TRBJ2-2; 7 bases map to TRBD2. CDR1 is SGHVS and CDR2 is FNYEAQ in the germline V gene. J lost 0 bases, V lost 1 base, and 2 bases had no gene match. The CDR3 consists of 16 residues. The CDR3 bases are TGTGCCAGCAGCTTAGGCAGCGGGGCGAACACCGGGGAGCTGTTTTTT. It translates to CASSLGSGANTGELFF.

The chain links TRBV4-3 to TRBJ1-6, with TRBD1 as a possible D gene (5 bases). Trimming took 4 bases from V and 4 from J, leaving 11 bases between them. This CDR3 contains 15 residues. Germline loops: CDR1 LGHNA, CDR2 YSLEER. CDR3 sequence reads: CASSPGAAYNSPLHF. CDR3 sequence (DNA): TGCGCCAGCAGCCCCGGGGCAGCGTATAATTCACCCCTCCACTTT.

There are many counts of this clonotype. The J gene is TRBJ1-3, the V gene TRBV20-1; 7 bases fit TRBD1. From germline, CDR1 is DFQATT and CDR2 SNEGSKA (reference sequence). Losses at the gene ends were 1 base for V and 4 bases for J; bases not matched to a gene: 7. The CDR3 is 15 amino acids. CDR3 DNA: TGCAGTGCTAGAGTAAGACAGGGATCAGGAAACACCATATATTTT. Translation gives CSARVRQGSGNTIYF.

This clonotype has only a few counts. This chain links TRBV20-1 with TRBJ2-1, with 7 bases matching TRBD1. Per the germline V gene, CDR1 is DFQATT and CDR2 is SNEGSKA (reference sequence). V lost 3 bases and J lost 8; bases outside the gene matches: 13. The CDR3 sequence is 15 residues long. The DNA for the CDR3 is TGCAGTGCTAGGGCGACAGGGTCTGGGCGATATGAGCAGTTCTTC. The encoded protein is CSARATGSGRYEQFF.

V usage is TRBV9 and J usage is TRBJ2-5; 10 bases fit TRBD2. CDR3 length: 16 amino acids. Germline assignment: CDR1 SGDLS and CDR2 YYNGEE. V shed 3 bases and J 7 bases; nucleotides not matched to a gene: 12. DNA for the CDR3: TGTGCCAGCAGCGGAATTTCAGCGGGAGGGCATTTGACCCAGTACTTC. It yields the protein CASSGISAGGHLTQYF.

In this sample, this clonotype turned up many times. The V call is TRBV12-3 or TRBV12-4, the J call TRBJ1-5, with unresolved D. The CDR3 runs to 13 residues. Deletions cut 4 bases from V and 4 bases from J, with 8 bases between. The DNA of the CDR3 is TGTGCCAGCAGTTATCGAGAGAATCAGCCCCAGCATTTT. Its protein is CASSYRENQPQHF.

This clonotype is medium-sized by share. The CDR3 spells CASSYSMGGVGASSGANVLTF. The CDR3 DNA reads TGTGCCAGCAGTTACTCGATGGGAGGGGTAGGCGCTTCCTCTGGGGCCAACGTCCTGACTTTC. V and J are TRBV6-2 or TRBV6-3 and TRBJ2-6; 7 bases are a match to TRBD2. The V gene's germline CDR1 is MNHEY and CDR2 SVGEGT. V shed 0 bases, J shed 0 bases, and the junction held 14 bases outside the gene matches. CDR3 length: 21 amino acids.

The chain links TRBV27 to TRBJ1-3; perhaps TRBD1 as D (5 bases). V was trimmed by 3 bases and J by 4 bases, leaving 10 bases between them. The CDR3 is made up of 14 amino acids. Per the germline V gene, CDR1 is MNHEY and CDR2 is SMNVEV (reference sequence). CDR3 sequence (DNA): TGTGCCAGCAGTTTGGGGCCTGGGGGAAACACCATATATTTT. It encodes CASSLGPGGNTIYF.

This clonotype was recorded many times. The chain combines TRBV5-1 with TRBJ2-2; D is tentatively TRBD1 or TRBD2 (5 bases each). The V gene's germline CDR1 is SGHRS and CDR2 YFSETQ. This CDR3 is 15 amino acids long. Trimming stripped 3 bases from V and 3 bases from J, with 12 bases between. The CDR3 sequence is CASSSVLGDTGELFF. CDR3 coding DNA: TGCGCCAGCAGCTCCGTTTTGGGGGACACCGGGGAGCTGTTTTTT.

The table lists this clonotype with many counts. This chain connects TRBV7-2 to TRBJ2-5; D is possibly TRBD1 or TRBD2 (5 bases each). The CDR3 spans 15 residues. Germline CDR1 is SGHTA and CDR2 is FQGNSA. Trimming took 7 bases from V and 0 from J, leaving 15 bases between them. The CDR3 region has the DNA TGTGCCAGCACCCACAATAGGGGACACCAAGAGACCCAGTACTTC. Its translation is CASTHNRGHQETQYF. The complete variable domain, with remaining parts taken from reference TRBV7-2 and TRBJ2-5, reads GAGVSQSPSNKVTEKGKDVELRCDPISGHTALYWYRQSLGQGLEFLIYFQGNSAPDKSGLPSDRFSAERTGGSVSTLTIQRTQQEDSAVYLCASTHNRGHQETQYFGPGTRLLVL.

This clonotype has just a few counts. J is TRBJ1-1 and V is TRBV12-3 or TRBV12-4; TRBD1 might be the D (6 bases). The ends were cut back, 5 bases at V and 1 base at J, with 20 bases in the middle. CDR3 length: 17 amino acids. CDR3 residues: CASSSQGPGQWNTEAFF. The DNA of the CDR3 is TGTGCCAGCAGTAGTCAGGGTCCGGGACAATGGAACACTGAAGCTTTCTTT.

This clonotype was found many times. The chain is built from TRBV11-2 and TRBJ2-1; 8 bases line up with TRBD1. CDR1 is SGHAT and CDR2 is FQNNGV in the germline V gene. The V and J ends lost 5 bases and 4 bases, in that order; junction bases with no gene match: 10. The length of the CDR3 is 16 residues. CDR3 sequence: CASSGGQGSGYNEQFF. As DNA, the CDR3 is TGTGCCAGCAGCGGTGGACAGGGATCGGGGTACAATGAGCAGTTCTTC. The whole variable domain, remainder taken from reference TRBV11-2 and TRBJ2-1, is EAGVAQSPRYKIIEKRQSVAFWCNPISGHATLYWYQQILGQGPKLLIQFQNNGVVDDSQLPKDRFSAERLKGVDSTLKIQPAKLEDSAVYLCASSGGQGSGYNEQFFGPGTRLTVL.

This clonotype was seen a handful of times. The V gene is TRBV29-1, the J gene TRBJ2-2; 10 bases line up with TRBD1. The germline V gene has CDR1 SQVTM and CDR2 ANQGSEA. The CDR3 runs to 15 residues. V dropped 3 bases and J dropped 6; count of bases not matched to a gene: 7. CDR3 bases: TGCAGCGTTGAGGAGGACAGGGGGTTGTCCGGGGAGCTGTTTTTT. Protein: CSVEEDRGLSGELFF.

This clonotype was seen repeatedly, ten times or more. The genes are TRBV7-9 and TRBJ2-5; tentative D call: TRBD2 (5 bases). The CDR3 contains 13 residues. V shed 8 bases and J shed 2 bases, with 12 bases lying between them. Germline CDR1 SEHNR, CDR2 FQNEAQ (reference sequence). CDR3 DNA sequence: TGTGCCAGCCTCCGGCCGGGACAAGAGACCCAGTACTTC. This gives the protein CASLRPGQETQYF.

This clonotype was detected a few times. The V and J genes are TRBV28 and TRBJ2-7; D ambiguous. The CDR3 runs to 13 residues. CDR1 is MDHEN, CDR2 SYDVKM, per germline. The V end was cut by 6 bases, the J end by 1 base, with 10 bases between. This CDR3 is CASRGPSSYEQYF. The CDR3 coding sequence is TGTGCCAGCAGGGGTCCAAGTTCCTACGAGCAGTACTTC.

This clonotype has a handful of counts. This rearrangement joins TRBV27 to TRBJ1-2; D is ambiguous. The CDR3 totals 15 residues. V dropped 5 bases and J dropped 2 bases, with 15 bases sitting between them. Germline CDR1 and CDR2: MNHEY and SMNVEV (reference sequence). The DNA of the CDR3 is TGTGCCAGCAGTCCCGAGTTTCGGGTGAACTATGGCTACACCTTC. It codes for CASSPEFRVNYGYTF.

This clonotype was counted ten times or more. The chain has TRBV7-2 and TRBJ2-3, with 15 positions matching TRBD2. Germline lookup yields CDR1 SGHTA and CDR2 FQGNSA. Trimming cost V 4 bases and J 5 bases; bases outside gene matches: 7. This CDR3 comprises 17 residues. The CDR3 region has the DNA TGTGCCAGCAGCTCCGGGACTAGCGGGGGGCAGGAAGATACGCAGTATTTT. As protein: CASSSGTSGGQEDTQYF.

This clonotype has a count of ten or more. The chain recombines TRBV3-1 with TRBJ2-7; TRBD2 matches at 7 bases. V lost 4 bases to trimming and J lost 2 bases; unmatched junction nucleotides: 11. Germline lookup yields CDR1 LGHDT and CDR2 YNNKEL (reference sequence). The CDR3 is 16 residues long. As DNA, the CDR3 is TGTGCCAGCAGCCGCGGAAGAGGCGGGGGAGCCTACGAGCAGTACTTC. Translating gives CASSRGRGGGAYEQYF.

In its sample, this clonotype was seen once. The genes are TRBV27 and TRBJ2-7; TRBD1 agrees at 9 bases. Germline assignment: CDR1 MNHEY and CDR2 SMNVEV (reference sequence). The CDR3 runs 15 residues. J gave up 3 bases and V 3 bases, and 6 bases lay outside the gene matches. CDR3 sequence (DNA): TGTGCCAGCAGTTTTCCGGGACAGGGAATCTACGAGCAGTACTTC. Translating it yields CASSFPGQGIYEQYF.

V gene TRBV7-2 combines with J gene TRBJ2-1; 16 nucleotides align to TRBD2. From germline, CDR1 is SGHTA and CDR2 FQGNSA. The CDR3 totals 16 residues. The trim removed 5 bases at V and 9 bases at J, leaving 7 bases unmatched. The CDR3 here is CASSEAGLAGGPEQFF. The DNA for the CDR3 is TGTGCCAGCAGCGAGGCGGGACTAGCGGGGGGGCCTGAGCAGTTCTTC.

This clonotype was recorded many times. The chain links TRBV7-9 to TRBJ2-7; a weak D match, TRBD2 (5 bases). The CDR3 contains 13 residues. V was trimmed by 8 bases and J by 4 bases, leaving 15 bases between them. CDR1 and CDR2 from the germline V gene are SEHNR and FQNEAQ (reference sequence). The CDR3, as DNA: TGTGCCAGCCGGTCCGGGATTCGGTACGAGCAGTACTTC. Encoded protein: CASRSGIRYEQYF. Variable domain in full (rest from reference TRBV7-9 and TRBJ2-7): DTGVSQNPRHKITKRGQNVTFRCDPISEHNRLYWYRQTLGQGPEFLTYFQNEAQLEKSRLLSDRFSAERPKGSFSTLEIQRTEQGDSAMYLCASRSGIRYEQYFGPGTRLTVT.

This chain joins TRBV24-1 and TRBJ1-1; 8 bases agree with TRBD1. V lost 4 bases, J lost 7 bases, and 4 bases stayed unmatched. The length of the CDR3 is 13 residues. Germline values: CDR1 KGHDR, CDR2 SFDVKD. CDR3 region: CATSEDTGGEAFF. The CDR3 bases are TGTGCCACCAGTGAGGATACAGGGGGTGAAGCTTTCTTT.

The sample holds many counts of this clonotype. The V gene is TRBV4-3, the J gene TRBJ2-7; 7 bases are a match to TRBD2. Germline loops: CDR1 LGHNA, CDR2 YSLEER. Trimming removed 1 base from V and 0 bases from J; junction bases left unmatched: 0. CDR3 length equals 14 residues. The CDR3 reads CASSQGGGSYEQYF. The CDR3 DNA reads as TGCGCCAGCAGCCAAGGCGGGGGCTCCTACGAGCAGTACTTC.

The chain has TRBV5-4 and TRBJ2-3; the D gene is possibly TRBD1 (6 bases). The germline V gene has CDR1 SGHNT and CDR2 YYREEE (reference sequence). The CDR3 runs to 14 residues. The V end lost 0 bases, the J end lost 4 bases, and 9 bases lay between the germline ends. This CDR3 reads CASSLGQAADTQYF. CDR3 nucleotides: TGTGCCAGCAGCTTGGGACAGGCCGCAGATACGCAGTATTTT.